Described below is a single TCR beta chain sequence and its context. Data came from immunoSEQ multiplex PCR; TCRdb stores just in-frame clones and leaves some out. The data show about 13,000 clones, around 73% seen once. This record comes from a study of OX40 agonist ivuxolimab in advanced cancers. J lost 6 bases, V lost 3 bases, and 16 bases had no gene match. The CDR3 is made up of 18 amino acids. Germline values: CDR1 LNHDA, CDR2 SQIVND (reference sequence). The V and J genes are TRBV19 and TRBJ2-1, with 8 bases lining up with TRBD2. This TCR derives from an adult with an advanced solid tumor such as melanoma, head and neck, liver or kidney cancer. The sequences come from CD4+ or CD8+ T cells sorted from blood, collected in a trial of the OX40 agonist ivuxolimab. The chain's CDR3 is CASSIIEVGRAPINEQFF. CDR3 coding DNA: TGTGCCAGTAGTATCATCGAGGTCGGGAGGGCCCCGATCAATGAGCAGTTCTTC.